This entry concerns a single TCR beta chain. The record originates from a study of shared clonotypes between healthy human individuals. Sequenced by immunoSEQ multiplex PCR; TCRdb stores in-frame clones only, minus some. The sample gives about 2.4 million clones, more than 85% of which show up once; 0.36% is in the top ten. CDR1 and CDR2 (germline): SGHNT, YYREEE (reference sequence). The CDR3 spans 17 residues. With 5 bases clipped from V and 6 bases from J, the junction kept 15 bases outside the gene matches. The sequenced material came from naive CD4+ T cells from PBMCs. Subset indicated: CD45RA+ positively selected. The rearrangement uses TRBV5-4 and TRBJ2-3; the match to TRBD1 covers 10 bases. The clonotype comes from a man between 18 and 35 years old in good health. Some clones in this sample may be carry-over from other donors' samples. CDR3 amino acids: CASRPPGQGLSRDTQYF. DNA for the CDR3: TGTGCCAGCAGGCCTCCGGGACAGGGGCTATCCCGGGATACGCAGTATTTT. Full variable domain (missing parts from reference TRBV5-4 and TRBJ2-3): ETGVTQSPTHLIKTRGQQVTLRCSSQSGHNTVSWYQQALGQGPQFIFQYYREEENGRGNFPPRFSGLQFPNYSSELNVNALELDDSALYLCASRPPGQGLSRDTQYFGPGTRLTVL.